This is a list of T cell receptor beta chains from one sample in a study of T cell repertoires in cytomegalovirus infection. TCRdb redid the calling of the reads with MiXCR, one entry per CDR3 protein. The sample has tens of thousands of distinct CDR3 sequences; around 20% are singletons. Antigen specificity for these receptors is unknown. The input for sequencing was CD8+ T cells from cultured PBMCs, taken from culture after CMV antigen stimulation. Receptor source: a human donor in good health (CMV status not recorded). Some clones in this sample may be carry-over from other donors' samples. Each CDR3 is given with its conserved first and last residue. A D gene is named only where the DNA matches it firmly. Where a row states a size, it is once, few, many or the class of an expanded clone; other rows omit it.

d_call	clone_size	v_call	j_call	cdr3_aa	cdr3_nt
.	.	TRBV6-5	TRBJ1-1	CASSYSKGGGEAFF	TGTGCCAGCAGTTACTCGAAGGGGGGGGGGGAAGCTTTCTTT
TRBD1	.	TRBV7-6	TRBJ1-2	CASSLGAGGLQWNGYTF	TGTGCCAGCAGCTTAGGGGCAGGGGGTCTACAGTGGAATGGCTACACCTTC
.	few	TRBV6-2/TRBV6-3	TRBJ2-7	CASSLNRAKSSYEQYF	TGTGCCAGCAGTTTAAACAGAGCGAAGAGCTCCTACGAGCAGTACTTC
.	.	TRBV6-4	TRBJ2-3	CASSDSRGEVGTDTQYF	TGTGCCAGCAGTGACTCGAGGGGGGAGGTTGGCACAGATACGCAGTATTTT
.	.	TRBV2	TRBJ2-1	CASSLTRSSYNEQFF	TGTGCCAGCAGTTTGACTAGGAGCTCCTACAATGAGCAGTTCTTC
TRBD1	few	TRBV10-3	TRBJ1-1	CAIRGTVNTEAFF	TGTGCCATCAGAGGGACAGTGAACACTGAAGCTTTCTTT
TRBD2	few	TRBV7-2	TRBJ2-1	CASSLPGGLYNEQFF	TGTGCCAGCAGCTTACCCGGGGGACTATACAATGAGCAGTTCTTC
.	few	TRBV12-3/TRBV12-4	TRBJ1-1	CASSFPNFDTEAFF	TGTGCCAGCAGTTTCCCAAATTTCGACACTGAAGCTTTCTTT
.	few	TRBV7-9	TRBJ2-7	CASSSDIYEQYF	TGTGCCAGCAGCTCAGATATATACGAGCAGTACTTC
TRBD2	few	TRBV6-4	TRBJ2-3	CASSDSTSGGADTQYF	TGTGCCAGCAGTGACTCGACTAGCGGGGGGGCAGATACGCAGTATTTT
.	few	TRBV12-3/TRBV12-4	TRBJ1-1	CASSALMNTEAFF	TGTGCCAGCAGCGCCCTCATGAACACTGAAGCTTTCTTT
TRBD1	.	TRBV12-5	TRBJ1-2	CASGLPTGLRGYTF	TGTGCTAGTGGTCTACCGACAGGGCTTAGAGGCTACACCTTC
.	few	TRBV7-6	TRBJ1-1	CASMRGRNTEAFF	TGTGCCAGCATGCGCGGGCGGAACACTGAAGCTTTCTTT
.	few	TRBV7-8	TRBJ1-4	CASSLRMGDEKLFF	TGTGCCAGCAGCTTAAGGATGGGGGATGAAAAACTGTTTTTT
.	few	TRBV6-1	TRBJ2-6	CASSLHSSGANVLTF	TGTGCCAGCAGTCTCCACTCCTCTGGGGCCAACGTCCTGACTTTC
.	few	TRBV10-3	TRBJ1-2	CAISDPGAANYGYTF	TGTGCCATCAGTGATCCAGGGGCCGCTAACTATGGCTACACCTTC
.	.	TRBV7-2	TRBJ1-1	CASSTSTAMNTEAFF	TGTGCCAGCAGCACCTCGACAGCCATGAACACTGAAGCTTTCTTT
TRBD1	many	TRBV2	TRBJ2-1	CASSAGQDKLPGYNEQFF	TGTGCCAGCAGTGCCGGACAGGATAAACTACCGGGGTACAATGAGCAGTTCTTC
.	.	TRBV7-6	TRBJ2-5	CASSLYVSLQGETQYF	TGTGCCAGCAGCTTATACGTCTCTCTTCAGGGGGAGACCCAGTACTTC
TRBD1	few	TRBV9	TRBJ2-1	CASSVADRGRKGEQFF	TGTGCCAGCAGCGTAGCGGACAGGGGGCGGAAGGGTGAGCAGTTCTTC
.	.	TRBV2	TRBJ1-6	CASSGRRNHF	TGTGCCAGCAGCGGAAGGCGTAACCACTTT
.	few	TRBV2	TRBJ2-7	CASREGRYEQYF	TGTGCCAGCAGGGAAGGACGGTACGAGCAGTACTTC
.	many	TRBV7-9	TRBJ1-1	CASGRTGNTEAFF	TGTGCCAGCGGTCGGACGGGAAACACTGAAGCTTTCTTT
.	few	TRBV7-6	TRBJ2-3	CASSFGPFRPDTQYF	TGTGCCAGCAGCTTCGGACCATTCCGTCCGGATACGCAGTATTTT
.	few	TRBV6-1	TRBJ1-2	CASSERGGAELFNYGYTF	TGTGCCAGCAGTGAACGGGGGGGCGCGGAACTTTTTAACTATGGCTACACCTTC
.	many	TRBV6-2/TRBV6-3	TRBJ2-2	CASSYWDDNGELFF	TGTGCCAGCAGTTACTGGGACGACAACGGGGAGCTGTTTTTT
.	.	TRBV27	TRBJ1-2	CASSPASKANYGYTF	TGTGCCAGCAGTCCTGCCTCGAAAGCTAACTATGGCTACACCTTC
.	.	TRBV7-9	TRBJ1-5	CASSLGQGPIQPQHF	TGTGCCAGCAGCTTAGGGCAGGGGCCTATTCAGCCCCAGCATTTT